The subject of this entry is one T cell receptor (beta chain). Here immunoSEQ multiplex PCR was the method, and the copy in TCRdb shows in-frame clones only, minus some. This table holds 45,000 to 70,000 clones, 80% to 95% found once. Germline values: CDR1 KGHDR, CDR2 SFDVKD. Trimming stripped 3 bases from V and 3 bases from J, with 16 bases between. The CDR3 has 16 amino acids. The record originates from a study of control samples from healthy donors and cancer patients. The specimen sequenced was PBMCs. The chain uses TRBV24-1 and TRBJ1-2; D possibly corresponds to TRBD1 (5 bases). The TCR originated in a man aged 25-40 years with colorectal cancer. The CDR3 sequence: CATSDPKGEGYYGYTF. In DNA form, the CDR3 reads TGTGCCACCAGTGATCCCAAAGGGGAGGGATACTATGGCTACACCTTC.